Below, 21 T cell receptor beta chains from the same sample are listed, as sequenced in a study of cytomegalovirus exposure and HLA in healthy donors. The primer mix had 60 Vbeta and 13 Jbeta primers. Profiling relied on immunoSEQ multiplex PCR, and the TCRdb table lists in-frame clones only, not all of them. The table records 120,000 to 150,000 clones, 80% of them present only once. Sequenced sample: PBMCs. These receptors originate from a male donor in good health and CMV-seronegative.

This clone was detected once. The chain recombines TRBV10-1 with TRBJ1-5; TRBD1 aligns across 11 bases. Looked up from germline, CDR1 is WNHNN and CDR2 is SYGVQD (reference sequence). The CDR3 totals 17 residues. With 7 bases clipped from V and 6 bases from J, the junction kept 14 bases outside the gene matches. CDR3 nucleotides: TGCGCCAGCAATAGGACAGGGGGCTTTTCCGGCTTTCAGCCCCAGCATTTT. Protein sequence: CASNRTGGFSGFQPQHF.

Here the CDR3 DNA reads TGCGCCAGCAGTCGTCTCGGGGAGCGCCACGAGCAGTACTTC. This codes for CASSRLGERHEQYF. The genes are TRBV5-1 and TRBJ2-7; D may be TRBD2 (5 bases). The CDR3 extends over 14 amino acids. Germline CDR1 SGHRS, CDR2 YFSETQ. Trimming stripped 5 bases from V and 5 bases from J, with 17 bases between.

The CDR3 reads CASSTIPSGAEAFF. The CDR3 DNA is TGTGCCAGCAGTACCATCCCCTCGGGAGCTGAAGCTTTCTTT. This chain connects TRBV27 to TRBJ1-1; D remains unclear. From germline, CDR1 is MNHEY and CDR2 SMNVEV (reference sequence). V was pared by 5 bases and J by 6 bases, with 16 bases between. The CDR3 has 14 residues.

The table lists this clone with a few counts. The chain is built from TRBV27 and TRBJ1-2, with 7 bases identical to TRBD1. V lost 0 bases to trimming and J lost 6 bases; unmatched junction nucleotides: 13. The germline V gene has CDR1 MNHEY and CDR2 SMNVEV (reference sequence). There are 17 residues in the CDR3. The CDR3 region is CASSLSISGQVKDGYTF. As DNA, the CDR3 is TGTGCCAGCAGTTTATCGATTAGCGGACAGGTTAAGGATGGCTACACCTTC.

This sequence joins TRBV7-3 and TRBJ2-1, with 9 bases that match TRBD1. Looked up from germline, CDR1 is SGHTA and CDR2 is FQGTGA. The CDR3 spans 15 residues. V was clipped by 4 bases and J by 0 bases; unmatched bases: 1. CDR3 residues: CASSSDRGSYNEQFF. The CDR3 nucleotides read TGTGCCAGCAGCTCGGACAGGGGCTCCTACAATGAGCAGTTCTTC. The whole variable domain, filled in from reference TRBV7-3 and TRBJ2-1, reads GAGVSQTPSNKVTEKGKYVELRCDPISGHTALYWYRQSLGQGPEFLIYFQGTGAADDSGLPNDRFFAVRPEGSVSTLKIQRTERGDSAVYLCASSSDRGSYNEQFFGPGTRLTVL.

V and J are TRBV18 and TRBJ2-1; TRBD1 aligns across 8 bases. Looked up from germline, CDR1 is KGHSH and CDR2 is LQKENI. V dropped 5 bases and J dropped 7; count of bases not matched to a gene: 7. The CDR3 has 14 residues. CDR3 DNA sequence: TGTGCCAGCTCAAAGGACAGGGACGTAAATGAGCAGTTCTTC. It specifies CASSKDRDVNEQFF. The full variable domain, with the rest looked up from reference TRBV18 and TRBJ2-1, is NAGVMQNPRHLVRRRGQEARLRCSPMKGHSHVYWYRQLPEEGLKFMVYLQKENIIDESGMPKERFSAEFPKEGPSILRIQQVVRGDSAAYFCASSKDRDVNEQFFGPGTRLTVL.

The gene calls are TRBV27 and TRBJ2-2, with D perhaps TRBD1 (6 bases). CDR3 size: 17 residues. Germline-derived CDR1 and CDR2 are MNHEY and SMNVEV (reference sequence). The V end was cut by 7 bases, the J end by 5 bases, with 23 bases between. CDR3 residues: CASTPYGRAGETGELFF. The CDR3 DNA is TGTGCCAGCACCCCTTATGGGCGGGCAGGGGAAACCGGGGAGCTGTTTTTT.

V and J are TRBV5-1 and TRBJ2-3; 10 bases agree with TRBD1. The V gene end was trimmed by 2 bases and the J gene end by 1 base; junction bases not matched to a gene: 4. The CDR3 covers 16 residues. In germline, CDR1 is SGHRS, CDR2 YFSETQ. The CDR3 spells CASSFSGTGGTDTQYF. DNA for the CDR3: TGCGCCAGCAGCTTTTCCGGGACAGGGGGCACAGATACGCAGTATTTT.

The J gene is TRBJ2-3, the V gene TRBV10-3, with TRBD2 matching over 11 bases. V was clipped by 8 bases and J by 4 bases; unmatched bases: 5. In germline, CDR1 is ENHRY, CDR2 SYGVKD. CDR3 length: 14 amino acids. The CDR3 region is CAILPSGGPDTQYF. Written as DNA, the CDR3 is TGTGCCATCTTACCTAGCGGGGGGCCAGATACGCAGTATTTT.

This clone was seen once. This chain uses TRBV7-4 with TRBJ1-1; perhaps TRBD1 as D (6 bases). Germline lookup yields CDR1 SGHVT and CDR2 SQSDAQ. V was cut by 7 bases and J by 2 bases, with 29 bases left in between. This CDR3 is 19 amino acids long. CDR3 in amino acids: CASTRGEIGGAGTNTEAFF. The CDR3 nucleotides read TGTGCCAGCACCCGCGGCGAGATTGGGGGGGCAGGGACCAACACTGAAGCTTTCTTT.

Concerning this clone itself: Other DNA sequences in this sample translate to the same CDR3. J is TRBJ1-1 and V is TRBV19; 7 nucleotides agree with TRBD1. The CDR3 is made up of 15 amino acids. The J segment lost 2 bases and the V segment lost 2 bases, leaving 5 bases of the junction unmatched. CDR1 is LNHDA and CDR2 is SQIVND in the germline V gene (reference sequence). Here the CDR3 DNA reads TGTGCCAGTAGTATATGGGGACAGTCAAACACTGAAGCTTTCTTT. Protein product: CASSIWGQSNTEAFF.

The chain joins TRBV7-6 to TRBJ2-7; perhaps TRBD2 as D (6 bases). The germline V gene encodes CDR1 SGHVS and CDR2 FNYEAQ. V was pared by 5 bases and J by 2 bases, with 13 bases between. The CDR3 covers 14 residues. The CDR3 DNA reads as TGTGCCAGCAGCCCGCGGGACGGACCCTACGAGCAGTACTTC. It encodes CASSPRDGPYEQYF.

The chain combines TRBV7-8 with TRBJ1-5; maybe TRBD1 (6 bases). Trimming removed 1 base from V and 14 bases from J, with 18 bases in between. This CDR3 comprises 14 residues. Germline lookup yields CDR1 SGHVS and CDR2 FQNEAQ. This CDR3 is CASSLGGQPEREHF. CDR3 in DNA: TGTGCCAGCAGCTTAGGAGGACAGCCAGAAAGAGAGCATTTT. The whole variable domain, remainder taken from reference TRBV7-8 and TRBJ1-5, is GAGVSQSPRYKVAKRGQDVALRCDPISGHVSLFWYQQALGQGPEFLTYFQNEAQLDKSGLPSDRFFAERPEGSVSTLKIQRTQQEDSAVYLCASSLGGQPEREHFGDGTRLSIL.

The chain links TRBV2 to TRBJ1-5, with 8 nucleotides matching TRBD1. The V and J ends lost 5 bases and 5 bases, in that order; junction bases with no gene match: 2. CDR1 and CDR2 (germline): SNHLY, FYNNEI. The CDR3 is 13 residues long. The CDR3 DNA sequence: TGTGCCAGCAGTTTGGACAGGGATCAGCCCCAGCATTTT. The encoded protein is CASSLDRDQPQHF.

V gene TRBV30 combines with J gene TRBJ2-3, with 10 positions matching TRBD2. This CDR3 comprises 15 residues. The germline V gene encodes CDR1 GTSNPN and CDR2 SVGIG (reference sequence). J gave up 0 bases and V 7 bases, and 7 bases lay outside the gene matches. CDR3 sequence reads: CAYLAGALSTDTQYF. The DNA of the CDR3 is TGTGCCTACCTAGCGGGGGCCTTGAGCACAGATACGCAGTATTTT.

The chain couples TRBV11-2 to TRBJ2-1, with 7 positions matching TRBD2. The CDR3 totals 14 residues. J gave up 3 bases and V 6 bases, and 5 bases lay outside the gene matches. CDR1 and CDR2 from the germline V gene are SGHAT and FQNNGV. In DNA, the CDR3 is TGTGCCAGCAGATTTAGCGGGCTCTACAATGAGCAGTTCTTC. Translating gives CASRFSGLYNEQFF.

The chain uses TRBV7-3 and TRBJ1-1, with 7 positions matching TRBD1. The CDR3 has 13 residues. Germline V gene lookup returns CDR1 SGHTA and CDR2 FQGTGA. With 5 bases clipped from V and 6 bases from J, the junction kept 6 bases outside the gene matches. CDR3 bases: TGTGCCAGCAGCCGCGACAGGGACGCTGAAGCTTTCTTT. It encodes CASSRDRDAEAFF.

As DNA, the CDR3 is TGTGCCAGCAGCAAGTGGACTAGCGGTTATTCCGGGGAGCTGTTTTTT. Translated: CASSKWTSGYSGELFF. V is TRBV5-5 and J is TRBJ2-2; 10 bases map to TRBD2. Germline trimming cut 4 bases from V and 6 bases from J; bases unmatched to any gene: 9. CDR1 is SGHKS and CDR2 is YYEKEE in the germline V gene (reference sequence). The CDR3 loop spans 16 amino acids.

This clone has only one observation. The chain links TRBV6-4 to TRBJ2-3; D is tentatively TRBD1 or TRBD2 (5 bases each). V was trimmed by 6 bases and J by 5 bases, leaving 15 bases between them. CDR1 and CDR2 (germline): MRHNA, SNTAGT. This CDR3 is 14 amino acids long. The CDR3 nucleotides read TGTGCCAGCAGCGACAGAGGGTGGGGAGATACGCAGTATTTT. Residues: CASSDRGWGDTQYF.

V and J are TRBV7-3 and TRBJ1-1; D remains ambiguous. V dropped 5 bases and J dropped 1 base, with 8 bases sitting between them. CDR3 length: 13 residues. In germline, CDR1 is SGHTA, CDR2 FQGTGA. This CDR3 reads CASSREGNTEAFF. DNA of the CDR3: TGTGCCAGCAGCCGGGAGGGGAACACTGAAGCTTTCTTT. The complete variable domain, with remaining parts taken from reference TRBV7-3 and TRBJ1-1, reads GAGVSQTPSNKVTEKGKYVELRCDPISGHTALYWYRQSLGQGPEFLIYFQGTGAADDSGLPNDRFFAVRPEGSVSTLKIQRTERGDSAVYLCASSREGNTEAFFGQGTRLTVV.

Comment on this clone: Its ends do not fully match the called genes, so a read error is possible. The chain employs TRBV11-2 and TRBJ1-2; 7 bases match TRBD1. The CDR3 contains 15 residues. Germline loops: CDR1 SGHAT, CDR2 FQNNGV. The CDR3 DNA reads as TGTGCCGGCAGCTTAGATCGGAAGGGGGCCTATGGCTACACCTTC. Amino acid sequence: CAGSLDRKGAYGYTF.